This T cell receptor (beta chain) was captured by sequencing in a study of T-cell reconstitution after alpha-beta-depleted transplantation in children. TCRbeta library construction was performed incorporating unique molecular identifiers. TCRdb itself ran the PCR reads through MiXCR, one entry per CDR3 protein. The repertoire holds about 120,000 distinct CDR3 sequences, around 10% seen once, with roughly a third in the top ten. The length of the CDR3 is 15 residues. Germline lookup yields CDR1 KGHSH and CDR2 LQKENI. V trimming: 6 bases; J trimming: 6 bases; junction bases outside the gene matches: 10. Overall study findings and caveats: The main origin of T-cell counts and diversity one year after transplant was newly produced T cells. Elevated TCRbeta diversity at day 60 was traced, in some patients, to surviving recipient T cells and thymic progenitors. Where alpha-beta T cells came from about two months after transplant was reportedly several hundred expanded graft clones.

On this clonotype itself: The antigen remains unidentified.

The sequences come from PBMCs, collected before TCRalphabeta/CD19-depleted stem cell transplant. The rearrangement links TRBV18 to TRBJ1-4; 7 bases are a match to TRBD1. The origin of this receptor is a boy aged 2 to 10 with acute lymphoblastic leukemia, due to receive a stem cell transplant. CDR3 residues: CASSPNRGGDEKLFF. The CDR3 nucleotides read TGTGCCAGCTCCCCTAACAGGGGCGGCGATGAAAAACTGTTTTTT.